Each of the 17 T cell receptor beta chains below was sequenced from the same sample in a study of molecular identifiers for immune sequencing clone quantification. TCRdb re-analysed the PCR reads in MiXCR, keeping a single row per CDR3 protein. The sample contains some 320,000 distinct CDR3 sequences, over 20% of which appear only once. Sample: naive CD8+ T cells from blood, with Jurkat cell RNA spiked in. Subset here: FACS-sorted CD8+CD4-CCR7+CD45RA+ naive T cells. The receptors derive from a human donor in good health. Some libraries in this study had Jurkat cell RNA spiked in.

This clonotype showed up just a few times. This rearrangement joins TRBV19 to TRBJ2-6; 7 bases align to TRBD1. This CDR3 has 17 amino acids. With V trimmed by 6 bases and J by 0 bases, 8 bases remained unmatched. CDR1 is LNHDA and CDR2 is SQIVND in the germline V gene (reference sequence). CDR3 protein: CASSSGTVPSGANVLTF. The CDR3 coding sequence is TGTGCCAGTAGCTCCGGGACAGTACCCTCTGGGGCCAACGTCCTGACTTTC.

This clonotype was detected only a few times. The DNA for the CDR3 is TGTGCCAGCAGTTCGCCTAGAAGTGAGCAGTTCTTC. It translates to CASSSPRSEQFF. The J gene is TRBJ2-1, the V gene TRBV28; D is ambiguous. The CDR3 runs 12 residues. Germline lookup yields CDR1 MDHEN and CDR2 SYDVKM. Trimming took 4 bases from V and 9 from J, leaving 10 bases between them.

The V call is TRBV29-1, the J call TRBJ2-1; D not resolved. V was pared by 3 bases and J by 10 bases, with 10 bases between. The CDR3 spans 11 residues. From germline, CDR1 is SQVTM and CDR2 ANQGSEA. CDR3 DNA: TGCAGCGTTGAGATTCTGGGGGAGCAGTTCTTC. Amino acids: CSVEILGEQFF.

This clonotype was observed at least ten times. The J gene is TRBJ1-1, the V gene TRBV6-2 or TRBV6-3; a possible D gene is TRBD1 (5 bases). The germline gives CDR1 MNHEY, CDR2 SVGEGT. V gave up 7 bases and J gave up 0 bases, with 9 bases separating them. CDR3 length: 13 residues. The CDR3 DNA sequence: TGTGCCAGCAAGGAGGGGTTGAACACTGAAGCTTTCTTT. Its translation: CASKEGLNTEAFF.

This clonotype was recorded at least ten times. This chain links TRBV6-2 or TRBV6-3 with TRBJ2-1; D gene unclear. There are 14 residues in the CDR3. Trimming took 0 bases from V and 10 from J, leaving 13 bases between them. CDR1 and CDR2 (germline): MNHEY, SVGEGT. CDR3 amino acids: CASSYSKVAAEQFF. CDR3 DNA: TGTGCCAGCAGTTACTCGAAGGTCGCGGCGGAGCAGTTCTTC.

This clonotype was detected ten times or more. The chain links TRBV11-2 to TRBJ2-3; D unclear. The CDR3 runs 13 residues. The V and J ends lost 1 base and 0 bases respectively, with 2 bases between them. Germline CDR1 is SGHAT and CDR2 is FQNNGV. Here the CDR3 DNA reads TGTGCCAGCAGCTTAGTCAGCACAGATACGCAGTATTTT. Amino acid sequence: CASSLVSTDTQYF.

There are many counts of this clonotype. The chain employs TRBV7-9 and TRBJ1-2, with 8 nucleotides matching TRBD1. The length of the CDR3 is 16 residues. Trimming removed 6 bases from V and 2 bases from J; junction bases left unmatched: 11. CDR1 SEHNR and CDR2 FQNEAQ come from the germline V gene (reference sequence). The CDR3 here is CASSSTRTGKNYGYTF. The CDR3 DNA reads as TGTGCCAGCAGTTCTACTCGGACAGGGAAGAACTATGGCTACACCTTC.

This clonotype was counted ten times or more. The chain couples TRBV5-1 to TRBJ2-1; 8 bases are a match to TRBD1. Trimming cost V 3 bases and J 8 bases; bases outside gene matches: 7. CDR3 length: 14 amino acids. Per the germline V gene, CDR1 is SGHRS and CDR2 is YFSETQ. The CDR3 sequence: CASSYGTGLDEQFF. The CDR3 bases are TGCGCCAGCAGCTACGGGACAGGACTGGATGAGCAGTTCTTC.

This clonotype was detected only a few times. The V and J genes are TRBV7-6 and TRBJ1-1; 9 bases align to TRBD1. The V gene end was trimmed by 1 base and the J gene end by 4 bases; junction bases not matched to a gene: 7. This CDR3 contains 16 residues. The V gene's germline CDR1 is SGHVS and CDR2 FNYEAQ. CDR3 coding DNA: TGTGCCAGCAGCTTAGTTACAGGGGGCGCGGGCACTGAAGCTTTCTTT. Translation: CASSLVTGGAGTEAFF.

The sample holds many counts of this clonotype. V usage is TRBV6-5 and J usage is TRBJ1-1, with unresolved D. Trimming removed 0 bases from V and 1 base from J, with 3 bases in between. The CDR3 sequence is 13 residues long. CDR1 and CDR2 from the germline V gene are MNHEY and SVGAGI. The CDR3 DNA reads TGTGCCAGCAGTTACTCCTCGAACACTGAAGCTTTCTTT. This sequence encodes CASSYSSNTEAFF.

The table lists this clonotype with many counts. The chain is built from TRBV6-2 or TRBV6-3 and TRBJ2-3, with D maybe TRBD1 (5 bases). Germline CDR1 reads MNHEY; CDR2 reads SVGEGT. The CDR3 covers 15 residues. V lost 7 bases and J lost 1, with 15 bases in between. The CDR3 here is CASKPQGWGTDTQYF. CDR3 nucleotides: TGTGCCAGCAAACCCCAGGGTTGGGGCACAGATACGCAGTATTTT.

Many counts were recorded for this clonotype. This chain joins TRBV12-5 and TRBJ1-1, with a tentative D call TRBD1 (6 bases). In germline, CDR1 is LGHNT, CDR2 FRNRAP. The CDR3 runs 13 residues. Between the trimmed V and J ends, which lost 1 base and 6 bases, there was a span of 9 bases. The CDR3 DNA sequence: TGTGCTAGTGGTTTGGAGGGGGTGCCTGAAGCTTTCTTT. It yields the protein CASGLEGVPEAFF.

Details on this clonotype: This may arise from a read error, as a much more abundant clone is one base away. The chain joins TRBV7-9 to TRBJ2-7; the match to TRBD2 covers 8 bases. Germline V lookup: CDR1 SEHNR, CDR2 FQNEAQ (reference sequence). The CDR3 spans 14 residues. This CDR3 reads CAGSLLAVPYEQYF. CDR3 DNA sequence: TGTGCCGGCAGCTTACTAGCGGTCCCCTACGAGCAGTACTTC.

This clonotype came up many times. V is TRBV23-1 and J is TRBJ2-7, with D perhaps matching TRBD1 or TRBD2 (5 bases each). TRBV23-1 is identified as an open reading frame with a role that is uncertain. Trimming removed 4 bases at V and 4 bases at J, with 14 bases between. The CDR3 is 14 residues long. The CDR3 nucleotides read TGCGCCAGCAGTCCTCCCAAAGAGGGGTACGAGCAGTACTTC. This encodes CASSPPKEGYEQYF.

This clonotype appeared a single time. The CDR3 ends on some other residue instead of the conserved phenylalanine or tryptophan, so this is likely a read error. This chain connects TRBV28 to TRBJ2-7; D is unclear. CDR3 length: 10 residues. Trimming removed 5 bases from V and 2 bases from J, with 1 base in between. Germline V CDR1 and CDR2: MDHEN, SYDVKM. The CDR3 nucleotides read TGTGCCAGCAGTCCCTACGAGCAGTACTCC. Amino acid sequence: CASSPYEQYS.

As for this clonotype: The junction departs from germline at one end; a sequencing error may be responsible. V is TRBV27 and J is TRBJ2-2; D ambiguous. Germline CDR1 is MNHEY and CDR2 is SMNVEV (reference sequence). The CDR3 loop spans 16 amino acids. The chain's CDR3 is CASSLLSPTNAGELFF. In DNA form, the CDR3 reads TGTGCCAGCAGTTTATTAAGCCCAACGAACGCCGGGGAGCTGTTTTTT.

In this sample, this clonotype turned up a few times. This chain links TRBV5-6 with TRBJ1-3; D is ambiguous. The CDR3 runs to 14 residues. Germline V gene lookup returns CDR1 SGHDT and CDR2 YYEEEE. The V gene lost 1 base and the J gene lost 2 bases, with 7 bases spanning the gap. CDR3 coding DNA: TGTGCCAGCAGCTTGCTTCTCGCTGGAAACACCATATATTTT. Its protein is CASSLLLAGNTIYF. The whole variable domain, filled in from reference TRBV5-6 and TRBJ1-3, reads DAGVTQSPTHLIKTRGQQVTLRCSPKSGHDTVSWYQQALGQGPQFIFQYYEEEERQRGNFPDRFSGHQFPNYSSELNVNALLLGDSALYLCASSLLLAGNTIYFGEGSWLTVV.